The clone carrying this TCR beta chain was observed a few times. Trimming removed 3 bases from V and 6 bases from J, with 13 bases in between. CDR1 MDHEN and CDR2 SYDVKM come from the germline V gene. The CDR3 has 14 amino acids. Together with a sample-barcoded 5' primer, a J-beta primer mix was included in a second PCR lasting roughly 6 to 12 cycles. Every sample gave at least 2.5 million paired-end reads containing CDR3. TCRdb reanalysed the 5' RACE reads using MiXCR and keeps one entry per CDR3 protein. The sample holds 1.5 million to 2 million distinct CDR3 sequences, 28% seen once. These data come from a study of blood T cells in healthy people across ages.

V usage is TRBV28 and J usage is TRBJ2-3; D not certain. Sequenced sample: blood. The sequence was obtained from a woman aged 25-40 years in good health. The CDR3 nucleotides read TGTGCCAGCAGTTTTGGTTTTAGGGCCGATACGCAGTATTTT. Translation: CASSFGFRADTQYF.